Below are 17 T cell receptor beta chains sequenced from a single sample in a study of shared clonotypes between healthy human individuals. Sequencing was performed with immunoSEQ multiplex PCR; in TCRdb, only in-frame clones are kept and a portion is missing. The sample shows 2 million to 2.5 million clones, approximately 96% of them seen only once. The sequenced material came from naive CD4+ T cells sorted from blood. Subset reported: CD45RA+ positively selected. All receptors derive from a man between 18 and 35 years old in good health.

The V call is TRBV6-6, the J call TRBJ1-3, with 9 bases that match TRBD1. The CDR3 length is 14 residues. The germline V gene encodes CDR1 MNHNY and CDR2 SVGAGI (reference sequence). With V trimmed by 6 bases and J by 6 bases, 6 bases remained unmatched. This chain's CDR3 is CASRDTGGVNTIYF. The CDR3 DNA is TGTGCCAGCAGGGATACAGGGGGCGTAAACACCATATATTTT.

The V and J genes are TRBV28 and TRBJ2-7; D may correspond to TRBD1 or TRBD2 (5 bases each). Germline V gives CDR1 MDHEN, CDR2 SYDVKM. V was trimmed by 3 bases and J by 0 bases, leaving 12 bases between them. The CDR3 has 15 residues. The CDR3 coding sequence is TGTGCCAGCAGTTTCGTCGGGACCACCTCCTACGAGCAGTACTTC. This gives the protein CASSFVGTTSYEQYF.

The rearrangement links TRBV5-8 to TRBJ2-3, with 8 bases that match TRBD2. This CDR3 comprises 15 residues. J lost 2 bases, V lost 4 bases, and 6 bases had no gene match. Germline V lookup: CDR1 SGHTS, CDR2 YDEGEE. The CDR3 DNA reads TGTGCCAGCAGCCGTAGCGGGATTTACACAGATACGCAGTATTTT. Amino acids: CASSRSGIYTDTQYF.

This sequence joins TRBV6-5 and TRBJ1-2, with TRBD1 matching over 8 bases. V dropped 7 bases and J dropped 0; count of bases not matched to a gene: 7. Germline V lookup: CDR1 MNHEY, CDR2 SVGAGI. The CDR3 has 15 residues. The CDR3 nucleotides read TGTGCCAGCACCTTGACAGGGGATTCTAACTATGGCTACACCTTC. Translated, it gives CASTLTGDSNYGYTF.

The chain recombines TRBV6-1 with TRBJ2-3; maybe TRBD1 (7 bases). Germline-derived CDR1 and CDR2 are MNHNS and SASEGT. V was pared by 11 bases and J by 2 bases, with 14 bases between. The CDR3 extends over 13 amino acids. CDR3 sequence reads: CAGGTAPTDTQYF. CDR3 coding DNA: TGTGCCGGGGGGACAGCCCCCACAGATACGCAGTATTTT.

The chain carries TRBV28 and TRBJ2-1; TRBD2 matches at 11 bases. Germline lookup yields CDR1 MDHEN and CDR2 SYDVKM. V was clipped by 3 bases and J by 7 bases; unmatched bases: 5. This CDR3 is built from 15 residues. The CDR3 bases are TGTGCCAGCAGTTTTGCGGCTAGCGGGGGGAATGAGCAGTTCTTC. Translation: CASSFAASGGNEQFF.

V usage is TRBV9 and J usage is TRBJ2-5; D not certain. The CDR3 contains 13 residues. V lost 1 base and J 3 bases, leaving 7 bases between the germline ends. Germline V gene data show CDR1 as SGDLS and CDR2 as YYNGEE. The CDR3 nucleotides are TGTGCCAGCAGCGTAAATCCCAAAGAGACCCAGTACTTC. Translating gives CASSVNPKETQYF.

The V and J genes are TRBV2 and TRBJ2-3; D not certain. The V and J ends lost 6 bases and 1 base respectively, with 11 bases between them. Germline V gene lookup returns CDR1 SNHLY and CDR2 FYNNEI. The CDR3 is made up of 14 amino acids. The CDR3 DNA sequence: TGTGCCAGCAGCCAAGACACGGGCACAGATACGCAGTATTTT. This gives the protein CASSQDTGTDTQYF.

V is TRBV5-6 and J is TRBJ2-7; D may be TRBD1 or TRBD2 (5 bases each). Trimming pared 4 bases from V and 5 bases from J, leaving 19 bases between. The germline V gene has CDR1 SGHDT and CDR2 YYEEEE. CDR3 length: 15 amino acids. The CDR3 is CASSTWGTPYHEQYF. The DNA of the CDR3 is TGTGCCAGCAGCACGTGGGGGACCCCCTACCACGAGCAGTACTTC.

V and J are TRBV30 and TRBJ1-5, with a possible D match to TRBD1 (5 bases). V lost 1 base to trimming and J lost 7 bases, with 11 bases between them. Germline V gene data show CDR1 as GTSNPN and CDR2 as SVGIG (reference sequence). The CDR3 extends over 13 amino acids. CDR3 sequence reads: CAWSGGEEQPQHF. CDR3 sequence (DNA): TGTGCCTGGAGTGGAGGGGAAGAACAGCCCCAGCATTTT. The full variable domain, completed using reference TRBV30 and TRBJ1-5, is SQTIHQWPATLVQPVGSPLSLECTVEGTSNPNLYWYRQAAGRGLQLLFYSVGIGQISSEVPQNLSASRPQDRQFILSSKKLLLSDSGFYLCAWSGGEEQPQHFGDGTRLSIL.

Comments on this clone: This CDR3 is also generated by other DNA sequences in the sample. This chain joins TRBV18 and TRBJ2-1, with 10 bases aligning to TRBD2. Germline CDR1 and CDR2: KGHSH and LQKENI. The CDR3 covers 15 residues. Losses at the gene ends were 3 bases for V and 4 bases for J; bases not matched to a gene: 3. In DNA, the CDR3 is TGTGCCAGCTCACCTCTAGCGGGAGTTTACAATGAGCAGTTCTTC. This gives the protein CASSPLAGVYNEQFF.

The J gene is TRBJ2-3, the V gene TRBV6-4; 8 nucleotides align to TRBD2. The CDR3 runs 13 residues. After removal of 2 bases from V and 11 bases from J, the junction contained 6 bases not matched to a gene. Per germline, CDR1 MRHNA and CDR2 SNTAGT. In DNA, the CDR3 is TGTGCCAGCAGTGACCAAACTAGCGGTCGGCAGTATTTT. It translates to CASSDQTSGRQYF.

The chain recombines TRBV28 with TRBJ1-4, with 7 bases identical to TRBD1. Germline V CDR1 and CDR2: MDHEN, SYDVKM. J lost 4 bases, V lost 6 bases, and 11 bases had no gene match. The CDR3 contains 16 residues. CDR3 DNA: TGTGCCAGCAGCTTCATTCGACAGGGAGGTAATGAAAAACTGTTTTTT. Its protein product is CASSFIRQGGNEKLFF.

The chain couples TRBV28 to TRBJ1-4; TRBD1 is a possible D gene (5 bases). The CDR3 spans 17 residues. The V end was cut by 2 bases, the J end by 7 bases, with 20 bases between. Germline V gives CDR1 MDHEN, CDR2 SYDVKM. The CDR3 reads CASSLMGVNLGSEKLFF. DNA of the CDR3: TGTGCCAGCAGTTTAATGGGGGTTAATTTAGGAAGTGAAAAACTGTTTTTT. The full variable domain, in which reference TRBV28 and TRBJ1-4 provide the parts outside the CDR3, is DVKVTQSSRYLVKRTGEKVFLECVQDMDHENMFWYRQDPGLGLRLIYFSYDVKMKEKGDIPEGYSVSREKKERFSLILESASTNQTSMYLCASSLMGVNLGSEKLFFGSGTQLSVL.

The rearrangement uses TRBV11-2 and TRBJ2-1; no clear D. With 5 bases removed from V and 6 bases from J, the gap between germline ends came to 17 bases. CDR1 is SGHAT and CDR2 is FQNNGV in the germline V gene. The CDR3 totals 15 residues. The CDR3 nucleotides are TGTGCCAGCAGCCCCCGCGAAAAGGGAAGCAATGAGCAGTTCTTC. Amino acids: CASSPREKGSNEQFF.

This clone came up once. CDR3 sequence (DNA): TGTGCCAGCAGTGAACAAGGGGTCTATAATTCACCCCTCCACTTT. This encodes CASSEQGVYNSPLHF. J is TRBJ1-6 and V is TRBV2; D is possibly TRBD1 (5 bases). This CDR3 has 15 residues. Germline V gene sequence: CDR1 SNHLY, CDR2 FYNNEI. Trimming shortened V by 2 bases and J by 3 bases, and 8 bases separated the two germline ends.

Concerning this clone: Other DNA sequences in this specimen translate into the identical CDR3. The chain recombines TRBV6-5 with TRBJ2-2; D might be TRBD1 (6 bases). The germline CDR1 and CDR2 sequences are MNHEY and SVGAGI. CDR3 size: 14 residues. Trimming cost V 6 bases and J 1 base, with 9 bases left between them. CDR3 DNA: TGTGCCAGCAGCAAGACAGGGAACACCGGGGAGCTGTTTTTT. This sequence encodes CASSKTGNTGELFF.